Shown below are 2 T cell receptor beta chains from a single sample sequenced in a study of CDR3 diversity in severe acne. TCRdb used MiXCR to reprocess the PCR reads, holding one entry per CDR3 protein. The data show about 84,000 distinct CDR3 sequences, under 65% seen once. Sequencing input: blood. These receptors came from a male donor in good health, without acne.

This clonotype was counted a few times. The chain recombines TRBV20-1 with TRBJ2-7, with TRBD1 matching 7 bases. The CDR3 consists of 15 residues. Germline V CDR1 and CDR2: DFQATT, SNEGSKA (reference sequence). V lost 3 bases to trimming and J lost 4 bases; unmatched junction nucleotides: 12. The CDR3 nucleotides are TGCAGTGCTAGTGTTCGACAGGGCTTGTTGTACGAGCAGTACTTC. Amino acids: CSASVRQGLLYEQYF.

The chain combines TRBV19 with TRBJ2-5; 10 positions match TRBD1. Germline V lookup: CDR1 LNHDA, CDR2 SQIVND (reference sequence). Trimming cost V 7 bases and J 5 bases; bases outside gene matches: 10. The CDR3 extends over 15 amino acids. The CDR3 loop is CASIVDRGLGETQYF. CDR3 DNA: TGTGCCAGTATCGTCGACAGGGGGCTAGGTGAGACCCAGTACTTC.